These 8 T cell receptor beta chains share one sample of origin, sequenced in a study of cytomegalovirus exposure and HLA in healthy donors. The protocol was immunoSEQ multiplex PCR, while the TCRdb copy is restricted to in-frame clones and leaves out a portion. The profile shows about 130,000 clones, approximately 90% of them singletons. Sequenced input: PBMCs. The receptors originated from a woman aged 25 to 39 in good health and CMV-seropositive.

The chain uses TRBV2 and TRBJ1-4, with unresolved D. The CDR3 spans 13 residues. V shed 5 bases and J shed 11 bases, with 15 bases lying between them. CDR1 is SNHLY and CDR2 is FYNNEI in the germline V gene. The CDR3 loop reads CASSMASFGKLFF. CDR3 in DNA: TGTGCCAGCAGTATGGCGTCGTTCGGGAAACTGTTTTTT.

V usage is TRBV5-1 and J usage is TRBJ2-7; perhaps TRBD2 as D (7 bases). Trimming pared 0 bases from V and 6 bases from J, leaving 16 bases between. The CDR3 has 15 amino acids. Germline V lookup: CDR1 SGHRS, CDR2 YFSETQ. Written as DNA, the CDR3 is TGCGCCAGCAGCTTGGTAGGGGGGGAGAGGAGCGAGCAGTACTTC. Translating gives CASSLVGGERSEQYF.

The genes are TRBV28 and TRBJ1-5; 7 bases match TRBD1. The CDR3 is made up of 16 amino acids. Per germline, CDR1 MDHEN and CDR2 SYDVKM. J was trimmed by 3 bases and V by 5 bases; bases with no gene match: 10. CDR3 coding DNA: TGTGCCAGCAGTACCGGGACAGATAAGCCCAATCAGCCCCAGCATTTT. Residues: CASSTGTDKPNQPQHF.

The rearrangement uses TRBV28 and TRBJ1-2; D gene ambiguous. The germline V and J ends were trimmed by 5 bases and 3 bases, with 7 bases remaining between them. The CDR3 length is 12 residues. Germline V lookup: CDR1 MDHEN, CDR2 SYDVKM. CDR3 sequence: CASSRLDYGYTF. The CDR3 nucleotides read TGTGCCAGCAGTAGACTTGACTATGGCTACACCTTC.

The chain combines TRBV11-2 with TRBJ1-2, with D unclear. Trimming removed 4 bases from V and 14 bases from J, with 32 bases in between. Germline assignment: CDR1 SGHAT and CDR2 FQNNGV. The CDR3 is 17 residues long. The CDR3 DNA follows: TGTGCCAGCAGCTCACAACCCAACCCCGCGCGGCTGGGTAGTCAAACCTTC. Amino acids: CASSSQPNPARLGSQTF.

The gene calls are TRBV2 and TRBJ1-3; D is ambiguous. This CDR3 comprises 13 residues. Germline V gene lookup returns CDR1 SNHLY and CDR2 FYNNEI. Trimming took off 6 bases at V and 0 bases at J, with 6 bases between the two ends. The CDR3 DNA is TGTGCCAGCAGCAGTGACTCTGGAAACACCATATATTTT. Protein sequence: CASSSDSGNTIYF.

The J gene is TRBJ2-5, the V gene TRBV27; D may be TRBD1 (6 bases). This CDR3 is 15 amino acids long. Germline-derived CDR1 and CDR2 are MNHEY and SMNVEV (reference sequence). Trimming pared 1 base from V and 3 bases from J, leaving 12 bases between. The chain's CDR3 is CASSLFNTGKETQYF. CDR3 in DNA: TGTGCCAGCAGTTTATTTAACACAGGGAAAGAGACCCAGTACTTC.

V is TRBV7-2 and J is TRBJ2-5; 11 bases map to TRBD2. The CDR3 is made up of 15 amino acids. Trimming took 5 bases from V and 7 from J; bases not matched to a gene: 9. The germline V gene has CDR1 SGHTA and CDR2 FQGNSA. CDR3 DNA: TGTGCCAGCAGCCCAATAGCGGGAGGGGAGGCGACCCAGTACTTC. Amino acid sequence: CASSPIAGGEATQYF. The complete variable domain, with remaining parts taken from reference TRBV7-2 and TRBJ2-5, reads GAGVSQSPSNKVTEKGKDVELRCDPISGHTALYWYRQSLGQGLEFLIYFQGNSAPDKSGLPSDRFSAERTGGSVSTLTIQRTQQEDSAVYLCASSPIAGGEATQYFGPGTRLLVL.